This T cell receptor (beta chain) was recorded in a study of blood T cell repertoires in COVID-19. Authors' processing steps: Cell counts per sample came from amplifying reference gene primers. Profiling relied on immunoSEQ multiplex PCR, and the TCRdb table lists in-frame clones only, not all of them. V, J and clone size were drawn from that table, and D and trimming were deduced from the DNA. The sample carries tens of thousands of clones, roughly 89% recorded once. The germline V gene encodes CDR1 LGHDT and CDR2 YNNKEL (reference sequence). This CDR3 region has 20 residues. V gave up 1 base and J gave up 4 bases; unmatched junction bases: 13.

The chain is built from TRBV3-1 (or the pseudogene TRBV3-2) and TRBJ2-5, with TRBD2 identical over 15 bases. The specimen was peripheral blood. This TCR came from a woman of 80 years or more with acute or convalescent COVID-19. This chain's CDR3 is CASSQVSTRGLAGGRETQYF. The CDR3 bases are TGTGCCAGCAGCCAAGTCTCAACCCGGGGACTAGCGGGGGGTAGAGAGACCCAGTACTTC.